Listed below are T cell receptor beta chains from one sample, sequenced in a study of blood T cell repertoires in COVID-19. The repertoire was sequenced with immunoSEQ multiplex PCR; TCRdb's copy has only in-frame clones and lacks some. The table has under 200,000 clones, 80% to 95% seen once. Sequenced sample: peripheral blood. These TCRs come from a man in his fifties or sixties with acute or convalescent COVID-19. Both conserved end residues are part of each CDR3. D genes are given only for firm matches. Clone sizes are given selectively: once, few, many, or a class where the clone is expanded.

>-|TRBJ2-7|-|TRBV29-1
CSVVNPAYEQYF
TGCAGCGTTGTTAACCCAGCCTACGAGCAGTACTTC
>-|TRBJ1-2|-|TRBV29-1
CSVLDSYGYTF
TGCAGCGTCCTCGACAGCTATGGCTACACCTTC
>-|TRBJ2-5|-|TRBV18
CASSPPGRGGETQYF
TGTGCCAGCTCACCACCCGGTAGAGGAGGGGAGACCCAGTACTTC
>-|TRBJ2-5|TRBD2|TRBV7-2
CASSLAPLAGGGQETQYF
TGTGCCAGCAGCTTAGCGCCTCTAGCGGGGGGCGGCCAAGAGACCCAGTACTTC
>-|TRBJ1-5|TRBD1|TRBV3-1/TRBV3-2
CASSQAATGGLGPQHF
TGTGCCAGCAGCCAAGCGGCGACAGGGGGCTTGGGGCCCCAGCATTTT
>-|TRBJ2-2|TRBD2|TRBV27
CASSSVVTSVLNTGELFF
TGTGCCAGCAGTTCGGTCGTGACTAGCGTGTTGAACACCGGGGAGCTGTTTTTT
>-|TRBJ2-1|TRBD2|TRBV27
CASTSPASGGVGGYYNEQFF
TGTGCCAGCACTAGCCCCGCTAGCGGGGGGGTCGGCGGCTACTACAATGAGCAGTTCTTC
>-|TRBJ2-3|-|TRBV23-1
CASSPVGRDTQYF
TGCGCCAGCAGCCCCGTGGGGAGGGATACGCAGTATTTT
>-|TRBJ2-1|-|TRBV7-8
CASSLNRGGPTYNEQFF
TGTGCCAGCAGCTTGAATCGTGGCGGGCCGACTTACAATGAGCAGTTCTTC
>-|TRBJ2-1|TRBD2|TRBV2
CAIGTSGTSSYNEQFF
TGTGCCATTGGGACTAGCGGGACCTCCTCCTACAATGAGCAGTTCTTC
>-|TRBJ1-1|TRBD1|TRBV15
CATSRAQGAKVEAFF
TGTGCCACCAGCAGAGCACAGGGGGCAAAAGTTGAAGCTTTCTTT
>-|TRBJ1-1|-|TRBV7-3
CASSLTIQGLTFF
TGTGCCAGCAGCTTAACGATCCAGGGGTTAACTTTCTTT
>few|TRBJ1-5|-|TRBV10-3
CAISGEGNQPQHF
TGTGCCATCAGTGGGGAGGGGAATCAGCCCCAGCATTTT
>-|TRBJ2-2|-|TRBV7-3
CASSLKPTGELFF
TGTGCCAGCAGCTTAAAGCCCACCGGGGAGCTGTTTTTT
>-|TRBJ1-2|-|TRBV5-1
CASTGRGDGYTF
TGCGCCAGCACCGGGAGGGGGGATGGCTACACCTTC
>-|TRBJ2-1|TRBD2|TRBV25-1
CASSGTRGGPSYNEQFF
TGTGCCAGCAGTGGAACCCGGGGGGGCCCCTCCTACAATGAGCAGTTCTTC
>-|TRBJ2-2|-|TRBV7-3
CASRQTNTGELFF
TGTGCCAGCAGACAAACGAACACCGGGGAGCTGTTTTTT
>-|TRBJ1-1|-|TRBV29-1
CSVDSPGKTEAFF
TGCAGCGTTGATTCACCAGGGAAAACTGAAGCTTTCTTT
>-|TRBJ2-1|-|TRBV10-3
CAISDFSSFEAPVEQFF
TGTGCCATCAGTGACTTCTCTAGCTTCGAGGCACCGGTGGAGCAGTTCTTC
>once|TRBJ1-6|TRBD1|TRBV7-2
CASSFTGGVLSPLHF
TGTGCCAGCAGCTTCACAGGGGGCGTCTTATCACCCCTCCACTTT
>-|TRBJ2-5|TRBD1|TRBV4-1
CASSHMGQQETQYF
TGCGCCAGCAGCCATATGGGACAGCAGGAGACCCAGTACTTC
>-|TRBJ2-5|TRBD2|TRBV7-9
CASSFGGAETQYF
TGTGCCAGCAGCTTCGGGGGGGCGGAGACCCAGTACTTC
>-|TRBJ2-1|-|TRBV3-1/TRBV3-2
CASSHLAASSYNEQFF
TGTGCCAGCAGCCACTTAGCGGCAAGCTCCTACAATGAGCAGTTCTTC
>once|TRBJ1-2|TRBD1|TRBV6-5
CASSQTQGSYGYTF
TGTGCCAGCAGCCAGACACAGGGGTCCTATGGCTACACCTTC
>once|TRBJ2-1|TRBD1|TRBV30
CAALTPQGSNEQFF
TGTGCCGCCCTCACCCCACAGGGGTCGAATGAGCAGTTCTTC
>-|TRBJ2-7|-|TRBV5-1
CASSLAGGISYEQYF
TGCGCCAGCAGCTTGGCGGGCGGGATTTCCTACGAGCAGTACTTC
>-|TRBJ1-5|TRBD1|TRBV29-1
CSVMTGTGNQPQHF
TGCAGCGTTATGACCGGGACAGGCAATCAGCCCCAGCATTTT
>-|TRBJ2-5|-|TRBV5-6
CASSLSARVETQYF
TGTGCCAGCAGCTTGAGCGCCAGGGTAGAGACCCAGTACTTC
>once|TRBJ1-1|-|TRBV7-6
CASSLAQGRAFF
TGTGCCAGCAGCTTAGCGCAGGGGCGAGCTTTCTTT